Listed below are T cell receptor beta chains from one sample, sequenced in a study of shared clonotypes between healthy human individuals. The protocol was immunoSEQ multiplex PCR, while the TCRdb copy is restricted to in-frame clones and leaves out a portion. The sample includes 2 million to 2.5 million clones, roughly 93% of them seen just once. The sample comprised naive CD4+ T cells from PBMCs. Source of these receptors: a man aged 18-30 years in good health. Some clones in this sample may be carry-over from other donors' samples. The CDR3 runs from the conserved cysteine through the conserved F or W. The D gene is left open where the match is weak. Clone size is given for some rows only: seen once, a few or many times, or a class if the clone is expanded.

j_call clone_size d_call v_call cdr3_aa cdr3_nt
TRBJ2-7 - - TRBV5-1 CASSVQLPGNEQYF TGCGCCAGCAGCGTCCAACTCCCGGGGAACGAGCAGTACTTC
TRBJ1-3 - - TRBV6-5 CASSYSVSGNTIYF TGTGCCAGCAGTTACTCAGTCTCTGGAAACACCATATATTTT
TRBJ1-2 - TRBD1 TRBV19 CASSIRTGEAYGYTF TGTGCCAGTAGTATAAGAACAGGGGAAGCCTATGGCTACACCTTC
TRBJ1-4 - TRBD1 TRBV5-6 CASSLTGAGEKLFF TGTGCCAGCAGCTTGACAGGGGCTGGGGAAAAACTGTTTTTT
TRBJ1-1 - TRBD1 TRBV6-5 CASSYGTGGVTEAFF TGTGCCAGCAGTTACGGGACAGGGGGGGTCACTGAAGCTTTCTTT
TRBJ2-3 - - TRBV5-1 CASSLGGARTDTQYF TGCGCCAGCAGCTTGGGGGGTGCACGCACAGATACGCAGTATTTT
TRBJ2-7 - - TRBV7-2 CASSPPGLADTYEQYF TGTGCCAGCAGCCCCCCCGGCTTGGCAGATACCTACGAGCAGTACTTC
TRBJ1-1 - - TRBV27 CASSLSGGNTEAFF TGTGCCAGCAGTTTATCCGGCGGTAACACTGAAGCTTTCTTT
TRBJ1-3 few - TRBV9 CASSAGTVNTIYF TGTGCCAGCAGCGCGGGGACGGTAAACACCATATATTTT
TRBJ2-3 - - TRBV5-1 CASSLVTSTDTQYF TGCGCCAGCAGCTTGGTGACTAGCACAGATACGCAGTATTTT
TRBJ1-1 - - TRBV6-4 CASSGEMNTEAFF TGTGCCAGCAGTGGGGAGATGAACACTGAAGCTTTCTTT
TRBJ2-1 - TRBD2 TRBV28 CASRSGLAVVNEQFF TGTGCCAGCAGATCGGGACTAGCGGTGGTCAATGAGCAGTTCTTC
TRBJ1-5 once TRBD1 TRBV7-8 CASSLVGRGIQPQHF TGTGCCAGCAGCTTAGTGGGCAGGGGGATTCAGCCCCAGCATTTT
TRBJ2-2 - TRBD1 TRBV28 CASSVRDRATGELFF TGTGCCAGCAGTGTTAGGGACAGAGCCACCGGGGAGCTGTTTTTT
TRBJ2-3 - - TRBV15 CATSTGSTDTQYF TGTGCCACCAGTACAGGGAGCACAGATACGCAGTATTTT
TRBJ2-1 few TRBD1 TRBV7-9 CASSTTQGENEQFF TGTGCCAGTTCCACAACTCAGGGGGAGAATGAGCAGTTCTTC
TRBJ2-3 - TRBD2 TRBV11-2 CASSAFLAGTTDTQYF TGTGCCAGCAGCGCCTTCCTAGCGGGAACCACAGATACGCAGTATTTT
TRBJ2-1 - - TRBV7-8 CASSERGRGAYNEQFF TGTGCCAGCAGCGAGAGGGGCAGGGGCGCCTACAATGAGCAGTTCTTC
TRBJ2-7 - - TRBV5-1 CASRLDGRLPAGPYEQYF TGCGCCAGCAGACTGGACGGACGTCTTCCTGCTGGCCCCTACGAGCAGTACTTC
TRBJ2-2 - TRBD2 TRBV7-9 CASSLFRDSGSPGELFF TGTGCCAGCAGCTTATTTAGGGATAGCGGGAGCCCCGGGGAGCTGTTTTTT
TRBJ2-1 - - TRBV2 CASSEAPLAGNEQFF TGTGCCAGCAGTGAAGCGCCACTAGCCGGCAATGAGCAGTTCTTC
TRBJ1-2 - - TRBV7-9 CASSLVSRSYGYTF TGTGCCAGCAGCTTAGTTTCTAGGAGCTATGGCTACACCTTC
TRBJ1-4 - TRBD1 TRBV6-1 CASSAFRGTNEKLFF TGTGCCAGCAGTGCGTTCAGGGGGACTAATGAAAAACTGTTTTTT
TRBJ1-4 - - TRBV5-3 CARSTDREKLFF TGTGCCAGAAGCACTGACCGGGAAAAACTGTTTTTT
TRBJ1-5 once - TRBV28 CASSQNNQPQHF TGTGCCAGCAGTCAAAATAATCAGCCCCAGCATTTT
TRBJ2-5 - - TRBV18 CASSVRGQETQYF TGTGCCAGCTCAGTGAGGGGGCAAGAGACCCAGTACTTC
TRBJ1-2 - TRBD1 TRBV28 CASSSRQGAGYTF TGTGCCAGCAGTTCAAGACAGGGGGCTGGCTACACCTTC
TRBJ2-7 - - TRBV6-4 CASSEGSTYEQYF TGTGCCAGCAGTGAAGGCTCCACCTACGAGCAGTACTTC
TRBJ2-7 - - TRBV7-6 CASSLEAGRRYEQYF TGTGCCAGCAGCTTAGAAGCAGGGCGGAGGTACGAGCAGTACTTC
TRBJ2-2 - - TRBV18 CASSPFTRANTGELFF TGTGCCAGCTCACCATTTACCAGGGCGAACACCGGGGAGCTGTTTTTT
TRBJ2-1 once - TRBV11-2 CASSQSRGGEQFF TGTGCCAGCAGCCAATCCAGGGGGGGTGAGCAGTTCTTC
TRBJ2-2 - - TRBV5-1 CASSLGQLTGELFF TGCGCCAGCAGCTTGGGGCAGTTAACCGGGGAGCTGTTTTTT
TRBJ2-1 - - TRBV18 CASSPLDSVSSYNEQFF TGTGCCAGCTCACCACTTGACTCCGTGAGCTCCTACAATGAGCAGTTCTTC
TRBJ2-5 - - TRBV11-2 CASSLNQETQYF TGTGCCAGCAGCTTAAACCAAGAGACCCAGTACTTC
TRBJ2-7 once - TRBV7-3 CASSAGGGRSYEQYF TGTGCCAGCAGCGCCGGGGGCGGGAGATCCTACGAGCAGTACTTC
TRBJ2-3 - - TRBV7-3 CASSLFLEDTQYF TGTGCCAGCAGTTTGTTTCTAGAAGATACGCAGTATTTT